This T cell receptor (beta chain) was profiled in a study of beta chain features in type 1 diabetes. Across the study: All samples combined gave about 100 million sorted cells for examination. General observations from the study: The similarity of naive, central memory and Treg TCRB repertoires appeared greater among patients than among healthy donors. Cells carrying high TCR expression could end up over-represented when cDNA is sequenced.

The table lists this clone with a few counts. The antigen is not known. Sorting of CD4+ naive, central memory, regulatory and stem cell-like memory cells was performed via CD45RO/CCR7/CD25/CD127/CD95/CD27. Sequencing targeted expressed TCRB transcripts, as all isolated RNA had been reverse transcribed. TCRdb keeps only in-frame clones here, not all; method: immunoSEQ multiplex PCR. The sample has about 360,000 clones, roughly 12% seen once. CDR3 length equals 13 residues. Germline CDR1 reads ENHRY; CDR2 reads SYGVKD. Trimming stripped 7 bases from V and 0 bases from J, with 8 bases between. The rearrangement uses TRBV10-3 and TRBJ2-3, with TRBD1 as a possible D gene (6 bases). The sample was naive CD4+ T cells from blood. This clonotype was obtained from a man aged 18 to 30 in good health. The CDR3: CAINQGSTDTQYF. In DNA form, the CDR3 reads TGTGCCATCAATCAGGGGAGCACAGATACGCAGTATTTT.